Listed here are 22 T cell receptor beta chains from one sample, sequenced in a study of naive and memory T cell subsets. Four PCR rounds used nested alpha and beta constant region primers plus the SP2 primer. TCRdb recomputed calls from the 5' RACE reads with MiXCR, one row per CDR3 protein. The table has tens of thousands of distinct CDR3 sequences, around 7.3% seen once. TCR cDNA received a 3' ligated oligonucleotide that carried a UMI. The receptor set was obtained from a male donor in good health.

This clonotype was counted ten times or more. This chain links TRBV10-3 with TRBJ1-1, with TRBD1 as a possible D gene (5 bases). CDR3 length: 15 residues. Germline V lookup: CDR1 ENHRY, CDR2 SYGVKD. Trimming left V 3 bases short and J 3 bases short, with 14 bases between. CDR3 sequence reads: CAISDRQGQHTEAFF. The CDR3 DNA reads as TGTGCCATCAGTGATCGCCAGGGCCAACACACTGAAGCTTTCTTT.

This clonotype was recorded a few times. The CDR3 here is CAALTLTNTGELFF. The CDR3 DNA follows: TGTGCAGCCCTAACCCTTACGAACACCGGGGAGCTGTTTTTT. The V call is TRBV12-3 or TRBV12-4, the J call TRBJ2-2; the D is unclear. The CDR3 contains 14 residues.

The chain combines TRBV2 with TRBJ2-6; 7 nucleotides match TRBD1. Unmatched junction bases numbered 6, after V lost 7 bases and J lost 0 bases. The germline V gene has CDR1 SNHLY and CDR2 FYNNEI. The CDR3 is 16 residues long. DNA for the CDR3: TGTGCCAGCACAATGACAGGGATCTCTGGGGCCAACGTCCTGACTTTC. Protein product: CASTMTGISGANVLTF.

On this clonotype itself: A much larger clone lies a single base off, so this may be a read error. This chain links TRBV20-1 with TRBJ2-1, with a weak D call TRBD2 (6 bases). The CDR3 consists of 16 residues. V lost 1 base and J lost 0, with 13 bases in between. Germline loops: CDR1 DFQATT, CDR2 SNEGSKA (reference sequence). The CDR3 DNA is TGCAGTGCTAGAGCCCACTTGGGGGGCTCCTACAATGAGCAGTTCTTC. Amino acid sequence: CSARAHLGGSYNEQFF.

The V call is TRBV27, the J call TRBJ2-1, with D tentatively TRBD2 (6 bases). Trimming stripped 7 bases from V and 0 bases from J, with 16 bases between. CDR3 length equals 16 residues. Germline CDR1 is MNHEY and CDR2 is SMNVEV (reference sequence). CDR3 DNA: TGTGCCAGCAAAGTGGGACTCGCAAGCTCCTACAATGAGCAGTTCTTC. Residues: CASKVGLASSYNEQFF.

This clonotype has only a few counts. The chain employs TRBV5-6 and TRBJ2-1, with a possible D match to TRBD1 (6 bases). In germline, CDR1 is SGHDT, CDR2 YYEEEE. The CDR3 totals 14 residues. Trimming shortened V by 6 bases and J by 6 bases, and 16 bases separated the two germline ends. Here the CDR3 reads CASTTLGQGNEQFF. The CDR3 coding sequence is TGTGCCAGCACCACTTTGGGACAAGGCAATGAGCAGTTCTTC. Full variable domain (missing parts from reference TRBV5-6 and TRBJ2-1): DAGVTQSPTHLIKTRGQQVTLRCSPKSGHDTVSWYQQALGQGPQFIFQYYEEEERQRGNFPDRFSGHQFPNYSSELNVNALLLGDSALYLCASTTLGQGNEQFFGPGTRLTVL.

This clonotype was picked up many times. The genes are TRBV5-1 and TRBJ2-7, with 7 bases that match TRBD2. The germline V gene has CDR1 SGHRS and CDR2 YFSETQ. CDR3 size: 14 residues. Losses at the gene ends were 2 bases for V and 3 bases for J; bases not matched to a gene: 5. The CDR3 protein is CASSFGRELYEQYF. The CDR3 region has the DNA TGCGCCAGCAGCTTCGGGCGGGAGCTCTACGAGCAGTACTTC.

This clonotype was detected a few times. The chain uses TRBV20-1 and TRBJ2-5; possible D gene TRBD1, 6 bases. V was clipped by 1 base and J by 3 bases, with 12 bases between them. Germline V gene sequence: CDR1 DFQATT, CDR2 SNEGSKA (reference sequence). This CDR3 contains 14 residues. DNA for the CDR3: TGCAGTGCTAGAGTCCCTGGGGGCAAAGAGACCCAGTACTTC. Translated: CSARVPGGKETQYF.

The gene calls are TRBV5-1 and TRBJ2-5; D is undetermined. The CDR3 runs to 13 residues. The germline V gene encodes CDR1 SGHRS and CDR2 YFSETQ. Trimming stripped 0 bases from V and 3 bases from J, with 6 bases between. CDR3 residues: CASSLAEEETQYF. In nucleotides, the CDR3 is TGCGCCAGCAGCTTGGCCGAGGAAGAGACCCAGTACTTC.

This clonotype has a count of ten or more. This rearrangement joins TRBV29-1 to TRBJ2-2, with D possibly TRBD1 on 6 matching bases. Looked up from germline, CDR1 is SQVTM and CDR2 is ANQGSEA. CDR3 length: 14 amino acids. Trimming cost V 5 bases and J 3 bases, with 13 bases left between them. CDR3 loop: CSVKAAGDTGELFF. CDR3 sequence (DNA): TGCAGCGTTAAGGCGGCAGGGGACACCGGGGAGCTGTTTTTT.

This clonotype was recorded many times. This rearrangement joins TRBV5-1 to TRBJ2-1; D gene uncertain. Deletions cut 0 bases from V and 15 bases from J, with 16 bases between. The CDR3 covers 13 residues. The germline CDR1 and CDR2 sequences are SGHRS and YFSETQ. As DNA, the CDR3 is TGCGCCAGCAGCTTGGACGATACACCCCCACGGTTCTTC. This codes for CASSLDDTPPRFF.

This clonotype was counted ten times or more. This chain links TRBV29-1 with TRBJ1-3; a weak D match, TRBD1 (5 bases). The CDR3 loop spans 14 amino acids. CDR1 is SQVTM and CDR2 is ANQGSEA in the germline V gene. V was cut by 6 bases and J by 0 bases, with 12 bases left in between. CDR3 nucleotides: TGCAGCGTCGGGGACGGACCCTCTGGAAACACCATATATTTT. Amino acid sequence: CSVGDGPSGNTIYF.

Ten or more counts support this clonotype. The rearrangement links TRBV12-3 or TRBV12-4 to TRBJ2-7, with TRBD1 identical over 11 bases. CDR3 length: 15 residues. Trimming took 5 bases from V and 3 from J; bases not matched to a gene: 6. In DNA, the CDR3 is TGTGCCAGCAGTCCCGGGGGACAGGGGGGCTACGAGCAGTACTTC. Its translation: CASSPGGQGGYEQYF.

This clonotype was seen more than once but under ten times. The chain has TRBV14 and TRBJ1-3; possibly TRBD1 for D (5 bases). This CDR3 has 15 residues. V dropped 1 base and J dropped 4 bases, with 11 bases sitting between them. CDR1 is SGHDN, CDR2 FVKESK, per germline. The CDR3 DNA sequence: TGTGCCAGCAGCCAAGGGGGGTCCGCAGGAAACACCATATATTTT. Translation gives CASSQGGSAGNTIYF.

This clonotype has ten or more counts. This chain links TRBV19 with TRBJ2-1; 9 nucleotides line up with TRBD1. V was pared by 5 bases and J by 7 bases, with 3 bases of the junction left unmatched. Germline assignment: CDR1 LNHDA and CDR2 SQIVND (reference sequence). The CDR3 length is 13 residues. CDR3 protein: CASSLQGANEQFF. The CDR3 DNA reads TGTGCCAGTAGTTTACAGGGGGCGAATGAGCAGTTCTTC. Using reference TRBV19 and TRBJ2-1 for the parts outside the CDR3, the full variable domain is DGGITQSPKYLFRKEGQNVTLSCEQNLNHDAMYWYRQDPGQGLRLIYYSQIVNDFQKGDIAEGYSVSREKKESFPLTVTSAQKNPTAFYLCASSLQGANEQFFGPGTRLTVL.

This clonotype was detected a few times. The gene calls are TRBV6-6 and TRBJ2-2, with D unresolved. In germline, CDR1 is MNHNY, CDR2 SVGAGI (reference sequence). CDR3 size: 16 residues. V lost 0 bases, J lost 0 bases, and 8 bases lay in between. The CDR3 DNA sequence: TGTGCCAGCAGTTACTCGGGGTGGACGAACACCGGGGAGCTGTTTTTT. This codes for CASSYSGWTNTGELFF.

This clonotype came up many times. V usage is TRBV6-5 and J usage is TRBJ2-7; tentative D call: TRBD2 (6 bases). Germline V gives CDR1 MNHEY, CDR2 SVGAGI. CDR3 length: 13 residues. V gave up 6 bases and J gave up 3 bases, with 12 bases separating them. The CDR3 DNA sequence: TGTGCCAGCAGCCTGACTAGTTACTACGAGCAGTACTTC. Amino acids: CASSLTSYYEQYF.

The V call is TRBV7-9, the J call TRBJ2-2; 9 positions match TRBD2. The CDR3 consists of 16 residues. The trim removed 5 bases at V and 4 bases at J, leaving 8 bases unmatched. CDR1 is SEHNR and CDR2 is FQNEAQ in the germline V gene (reference sequence). For the CDR3, the DNA is TGTGCCAGCAGCGGTCTGGCGGGAGGGCCCACCGGGGAGCTGTTTTTT. Translation gives CASSGLAGGPTGELFF.

This clonotype was observed at least ten times. The V call is TRBV6-1, the J call TRBJ2-7; possibly TRBD1 for D (6 bases). The CDR3 totals 15 residues. The germline CDR1 and CDR2 sequences are MNHNS and SASEGT. The V end lost 3 bases, the J end lost 4 bases, and 16 bases lay between the germline ends. The CDR3 region has the DNA TGTGCCAGCAGTGACCCACAGGGAATGGGATACGAGCAGTACTTC. Its translation: CASSDPQGMGYEQYF.

This chain connects TRBV12-3 or TRBV12-4 to TRBJ1-2; 9 nucleotides align to TRBD1. The CDR3 is 13 amino acids. V trimming: 2 bases; J trimming: 8 bases; junction bases outside the gene matches: 3. CDR3 in DNA: TGTGCCAGCAGTTTATGGACAGGGGTCGGCTACACCTTC. Residues: CASSLWTGVGYTF.

This clonotype was seen only a few times. This rearrangement joins TRBV6-6 to TRBJ2-3; D uncertain. CDR1 is MNHNY, CDR2 SVGAGI, per germline (reference sequence). V lost 8 bases to trimming and J lost 5 bases, with 8 bases between them. This CDR3 has 11 residues. As DNA, the CDR3 is TGTGCCAGCTTGATGGGAGATACGCAGTATTTT. This translates into CASLMGDTQYF.

This rearrangement joins TRBV10-3 to TRBJ2-7; D not certain. Germline V lookup: CDR1 ENHRY, CDR2 SYGVKD. The CDR3 length is 15 residues. V was clipped by 3 bases and J by 0 bases, with 12 bases between them. The CDR3 sequence: CAISDRTRLSYEQYF. CDR3 nucleotides: TGTGCCATCAGTGACCGGACGAGACTCTCCTACGAGCAGTACTTC.